What follows describes a single T cell receptor (beta chain). This sample is part of a study of blood T cells in healthy people across ages. For the second PCR, which ran for 7 to 11 cycles, a sample-barcoded 5' primer and a J-beta primer mix were used. TCRdb independently ran MiXCR on the 5' RACE reads; one entry per CDR3 protein. The sample yields 1,500,000 or so distinct CDR3 sequences, approximately 60% seen once. Sequencing was performed on blood. This TCR was recovered from a man aged 18 to 35 in good health.

This CDR3 is CASSLPPADRIYYGYTF. CDR3 DNA: TGTGCCAGCAGCTTACCCCCTGCCGACAGGATCTACTATGGCTACACCTTC. The V gene is TRBV7-8, the J gene TRBJ1-2; D is possibly TRBD1 (6 bases). Trimming pared 2 bases from V and 3 bases from J, leaving 19 bases between. Per the germline V gene, CDR1 is SGHVS and CDR2 is FQNEAQ. The CDR3 sequence is 17 residues long. The full variable domain, in which reference TRBV7-8 and TRBJ1-2 provide the parts outside the CDR3, is GAGVSQSPRYKVAKRGQDVALRCDPISGHVSLFWYQQALGQGPEFLTYFQNEAQLDKSGLPSDRFFAERPEGSVSTLKIQRTQQEDSAVYLCASSLPPADRIYYGYTFGSGTRLTVV.